A single sample is the source of the 4 T cell receptor beta chains below, sequenced in a study of blood T cell repertoires in COVID-19. Generated by immunoSEQ multiplex PCR, the TCRdb table keeps only in-frame clones and is missing some. The table shows roughly 260,000 clones, with around nine tenths occurring only once. Sequencing was carried out using peripheral blood. The origin of the receptors is a man aged 35 to 55 who had recovered from COVID-19.

The chain employs TRBV7-8 and TRBJ1-6; possible D gene TRBD1, 6 bases. CDR3 length: 14 amino acids. From germline, CDR1 is SGHVS and CDR2 FQNEAQ. The V and J ends lost 9 bases and 7 bases respectively, with 16 bases between them. The CDR3, as DNA: TGTGCCAGTAGCAGGAGGCAGGGGAATTCACCCCTCCACTTT. Protein sequence: CASSRRQGNSPLHF.

This rearrangement joins TRBV6-5 to TRBJ1-1; D is perhaps TRBD1 (6 bases). Germline V gene lookup returns CDR1 MNHEY and CDR2 SVGAGI. V was shortened by 4 bases and J by 2 bases, with 11 bases between the two germline ends. CDR3 length: 14 amino acids. DNA for the CDR3: TGTGCCAGCAGTTTTGGACAGATAAACACTGAAGCTTTCTTT. Translation: CASSFGQINTEAFF.

The gene calls are TRBV7-6 and TRBJ2-2; tentative D call: TRBD2 (5 bases). The CDR3 is made up of 14 amino acids. Looked up from germline, CDR1 is SGHVS and CDR2 is FNYEAQ. The germline V and J ends were trimmed by 4 bases and 0 bases, with 6 bases remaining between them. CDR3 coding DNA: TGTGCCAGCAGCTCCGGGGCGAACACCGGGGAGCTGTTTTTT. Residues: CASSSGANTGELFF.

As regards this clone: Other DNA sequences in this specimen translate into the identical CDR3. J is TRBJ2-1 and V is TRBV7-9; tentatively, D is TRBD1 (5 bases). V lost 1 base and J 5 bases, leaving 9 bases between the germline ends. Germline values: CDR1 SEHNR, CDR2 FQNEAQ (reference sequence). This CDR3 is 14 amino acids long. The DNA for the CDR3 is TGTGCCAGCAGCTTAGGACAGTTAAACAATGAGCAGTTCTTC. Encoded protein: CASSLGQLNNEQFF.